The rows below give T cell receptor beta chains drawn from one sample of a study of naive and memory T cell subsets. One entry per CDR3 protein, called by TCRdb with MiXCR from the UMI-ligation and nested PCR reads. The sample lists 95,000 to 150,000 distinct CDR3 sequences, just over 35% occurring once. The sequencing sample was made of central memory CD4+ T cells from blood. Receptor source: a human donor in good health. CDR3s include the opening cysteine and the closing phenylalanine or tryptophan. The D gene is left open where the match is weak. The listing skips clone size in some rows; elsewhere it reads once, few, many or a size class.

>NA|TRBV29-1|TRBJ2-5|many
TGCAGCGTTCGAGACGGGACAGAGACCCAGTACTTC
CSVRDGTETQYF
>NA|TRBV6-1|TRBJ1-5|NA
TGTGCCAGCAGTGTTTTGGGGTTGGATCAGCCCCAGCATTTT
CASSVLGLDQPQHF
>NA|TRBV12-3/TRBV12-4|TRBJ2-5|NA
TGTGCCAGCAGCTCGGACGGGGCAGAGACCCAGTACTTC
CASSSDGAETQYF
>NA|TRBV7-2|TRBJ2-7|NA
TGTGCCAGCAGCTACGGCGGTACAGTAGCCTACGAGCAGTACTTC
CASSYGGTVAYEQYF
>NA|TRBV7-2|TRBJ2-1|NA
TGTGCCAGCAGCTTAGTTGGCAGGCTCTATGAGCAGTTCTTC
CASSLVGRLYEQFF
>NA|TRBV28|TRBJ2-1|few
TGTGCCAGCAGTTTATTGAGGGGAGCGGATAGCTCCTACAATGAGCAGTTCTTC
CASSLLRGADSSYNEQFF
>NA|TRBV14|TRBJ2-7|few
TGTGCCAGCAGCCAAGGTGCGGAACCAACCTACGAGCAGTACTTC
CASSQGAEPTYEQYF
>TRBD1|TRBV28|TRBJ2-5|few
TGTGCCAGCAGTGGGGACAGGGCCCCTTCTTTC
CASSGDRAPSF
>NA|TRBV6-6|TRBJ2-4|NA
TGTGCCAGCAGCCCGAGGACAGCGACCAAAAACATTCAGTACTTC
CASSPRTATKNIQYF
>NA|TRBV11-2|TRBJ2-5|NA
TGTGCCAGCAGCCGCCCCAGGGGATACCAAGAGACCCAGTACTTC
CASSRPRGYQETQYF
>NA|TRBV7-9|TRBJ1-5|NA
TGTGCCAGCAGCGCCGGGCGTTCGGATCAGCCCCAGCATTTT
CASSAGRSDQPQHF
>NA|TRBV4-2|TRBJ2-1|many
TGTGCCAGCAGCCAAGCTTTTTCCCATGAGCAGTTCTTC
CASSQAFSHEQFF
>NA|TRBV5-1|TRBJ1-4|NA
TGCGCCAGCAGCTTGGGGAGGGGAAAACTGTTTTTT
CASSLGRGKLFF
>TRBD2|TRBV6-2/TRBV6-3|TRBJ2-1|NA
TGTGCCAGCAGAACAGTAGCGGGAGGGCCGGTGTACAATGAGCAGTTCTTC
CASRTVAGGPVYNEQFF
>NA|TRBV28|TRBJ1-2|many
TGTGCCAGCAGTTTAGGGACCCGATCCGCTAACTATGGCTACACCTTC
CASSLGTRSANYGYTF
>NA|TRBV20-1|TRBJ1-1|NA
TGCAGTGCTAGTAGACCAGGGGCCGCTGAAGCTTTCTTT
CSASRPGAAEAFF
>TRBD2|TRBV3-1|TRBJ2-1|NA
TGTGCCAGCAGCCAGGGACTAGCGGGCGCGTTCTACAATGAGCAGTTCTTC
CASSQGLAGAFYNEQFF
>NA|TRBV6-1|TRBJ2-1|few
TGTGCCAGCAGTGGACTTTTCGGTGGACGTGAGCAGTTCTTC
CASSGLFGGREQFF
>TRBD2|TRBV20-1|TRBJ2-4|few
TGCAGTGCTCCAGGAGACGGGAGGGCTGGCAAAAACATTCAGTACTTC
CSAPGDGRAGKNIQYF
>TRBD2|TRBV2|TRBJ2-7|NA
TGTGCCAGCAGCTCGCTAGCGGGGGGGTTGTGGCAGTACTTC
CASSSLAGGLWQYF
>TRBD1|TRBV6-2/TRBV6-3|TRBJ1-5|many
TGTGCCAGTCATGCGGGACAGCGCAATCAGCCCCAGCATTTT
CASHAGQRNQPQHF
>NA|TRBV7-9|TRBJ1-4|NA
TGTGCCAGCAGCCCCCCAGGGACGATGGGTGAAAAACTGTTTTTT
CASSPPGTMGEKLFF
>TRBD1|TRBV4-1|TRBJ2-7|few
TGCGCCAGCAGCCGCGGACCAGGGGGATCCTACGAGCAGTACTTC
CASSRGPGGSYEQYF
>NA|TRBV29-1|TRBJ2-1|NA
TGCAGCGCTTTAGGGGACGGTCATCCGTTCTTC
CSALGDGHPFF
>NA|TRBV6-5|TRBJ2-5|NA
TGTGCCAGCAGTTACTCGGGAGGACAAGAGACCCAGTACTTC
CASSYSGGQETQYF
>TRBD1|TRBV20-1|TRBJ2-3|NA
TGCAGTTTCAGACAGGGAGAGACAGATACGCAGTATTTT
CSFRQGETDTQYF
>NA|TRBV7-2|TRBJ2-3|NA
TGTGCCAGCAGCTTTAGCTCCCCCGGGGCAGATACGCAGTATTTT
CASSFSSPGADTQYF
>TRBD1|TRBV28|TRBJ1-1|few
TGTGCCAGCAGTCAGGACAGGGGGCGAACGTTGAACACTGAAGCTTTCTTT
CASSQDRGRTLNTEAFF
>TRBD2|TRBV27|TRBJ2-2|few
TGTGCCAGCAGCGGACTAGCGGGAGGGCTGGGCACCGGGGAGCTGTTTTTT
CASSGLAGGLGTGELFF
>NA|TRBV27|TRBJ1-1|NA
TGTGCCAGCAGTTTAATAGGGAACACTGAAGCTTTCTTT
CASSLIGNTEAFF
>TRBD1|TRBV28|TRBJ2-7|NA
TGTGCCAGCACCGAAAACCCGGGACAGGGCGATAAGCAGTACTTC
CASTENPGQGDKQYF
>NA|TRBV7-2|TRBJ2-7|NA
TGTGCCAGCAGCTCTACCCGGACTACGGAGCAGTACTTC
CASSSTRTTEQYF
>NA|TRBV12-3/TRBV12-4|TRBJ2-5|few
TGTGCCAGCAAACTGGGGTCCGGGGCAACAGAGACCCAGTACTTC
CASKLGSGATETQYF
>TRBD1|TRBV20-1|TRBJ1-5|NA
TGCAGTGCTAGCGCAGGGGGCGCATATAGCAATCAGCCCCAGCATTTT
CSASAGGAYSNQPQHF
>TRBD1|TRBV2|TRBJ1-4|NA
TGTGCCAGCAGCAGGGACAGGGGCCCGGAAAAACTGTTTTTT
CASSRDRGPEKLFF
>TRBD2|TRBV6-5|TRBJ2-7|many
TGTGCCAGCAGTTACTCGGCCCTCTTACTAGCGGGGGCCCAATACGAGCAGTACTTC
CASSYSALLLAGAQYEQYF